These 14 T cell receptor beta chains were sequenced from one sample in a study of a mutant IDH1 vaccine in newly diagnosed glioma. Their antigen targets remain unknown. This table comes from immunoSEQ multiplex PCR, and its TCRdb copy is limited to in-frame clones, with some not included. Here the sample spans tens of thousands of clones, 81% being singletons. Time point defined: week 5, during vaccination. Every vaccination contained 300 ug of the mutant IDH1 20-mer peptide and was paired with topical imiquimod. The specimen comprised PBMCs, sampled from a glioma patient whose treatment included an IDH1 peptide vaccine. Receptors originate from a man aged 45 to 65 with glioma.

The chain links TRBV29-1 to TRBJ2-2; 11 nucleotides line up with TRBD1. V lost 6 bases to trimming and J lost 6 bases; unmatched junction nucleotides: 15. The CDR3 spans 17 residues. CDR1 is SQVTM, CDR2 ANQGSEA, per germline. The DNA of the CDR3 is TGCAGCGTCTCCGGGACAGGGGGAAGCAGGAAAGCCGGGGAGCTGTTTTTT. It translates to CSVSGTGGSRKAGELFF.

This clone was detected once. V gene TRBV6-5 combines with J gene TRBJ1-1, with a weak D call TRBD1 (5 bases). The V gene's germline CDR1 is MNHEY and CDR2 SVGAGI. Trimming cost V 6 bases and J 1 base, with 12 bases left between them. This CDR3 contains 14 residues. In DNA form, the CDR3 reads TGTGCCAGCAGCCCGACAGAGCAGAACACTGAAGCTTTCTTT. Amino acids: CASSPTEQNTEAFF.

CDR3 in amino acids: CASGLLGGRFQETQYF. CDR3 coding DNA: TGTGCCAGCGGCCTCCTTGGCGGGAGGTTCCAAGAGACCCAGTACTTC. This chain connects TRBV28 to TRBJ2-5; 8 nucleotides agree with TRBD2. The CDR3 totals 16 residues. J gave up 1 base and V 8 bases, and 12 bases lay outside the gene matches. CDR1 is MDHEN and CDR2 is SYDVKM in the germline V gene.

The chain joins TRBV6-1 to TRBJ1-2; perhaps TRBD1 as D (5 bases). CDR1 is MNHNS, CDR2 SASEGT, per germline. Trimming pared 1 base from V and 8 bases from J, leaving 11 bases between. CDR3 length equals 13 residues. The CDR3 spells CASSEDGGKGYTF. The CDR3 coding sequence is TGTGCCAGCAGTGAAGACGGGGGGAAAGGCTACACCTTC.

The V call is TRBV6-1, the J call TRBJ1-1; TRBD1 aligns across 9 bases. The ends lost 5 bases at V and 5 bases at J; junction bases unmatched: 6. CDR3 length: 14 residues. Germline V gene lookup returns CDR1 MNHNS and CDR2 SASEGT. CDR3 bases: TGTGCCAGCAGTCAGACAGGGGGGGAAACTGAAGCTTTCTTT. Translation gives CASSQTGGETEAFF.

This chain uses TRBV11-2 with TRBJ2-7; D not resolved. V dropped 5 bases and J dropped 2 bases, with 13 bases sitting between them. The CDR3 consists of 14 residues. Germline CDR1 SGHAT, CDR2 FQNNGV. The chain's CDR3 is CASSREPATYEQYF. Written as DNA, the CDR3 is TGTGCCAGCAGCCGAGAGCCCGCTACCTACGAGCAGTACTTC.

The chain combines TRBV5-6 with TRBJ2-7; D is perhaps TRBD1 or TRBD2 (5 bases each). The CDR3 contains 17 residues. V gave up 3 bases and J gave up 1 base, with 20 bases separating them. Per the germline V gene, CDR1 is SGHDT and CDR2 is YYEEEE. The CDR3 sequence is CASSSKRALDRSYEQYF. The CDR3 nucleotides read TGTGCCAGCAGCTCAAAGAGGGCTCTTGACAGATCCTACGAGCAGTACTTC.

Judged by abundance, this clone is medium-sized. CDR3 sequence: CASSPRVGSNQPQHF. The CDR3 DNA follows: TGCGCCAGCAGCCCGAGGGTGGGGAGCAATCAGCCCCAGCATTTT. The rearrangement links TRBV4-1 to TRBJ1-5, with unresolved D. Germline values: CDR1 MGHRA, CDR2 YSYEKL. Trimming took off 4 bases at V and 1 base at J, with 11 bases between the two ends. This CDR3 contains 15 residues.

The CDR3 here is CASSNRGQTAEAFF. CDR3 DNA sequence: TGTGCCAGCAGTAACAGGGGGCAGACCGCTGAAGCTTTCTTT. The chain couples TRBV28 to TRBJ1-1, with 9 bases aligning to TRBD1. This CDR3 has 14 amino acids. After removal of 5 bases from V and 6 bases from J, the junction contained 7 bases not matched to a gene. Germline V gives CDR1 MDHEN, CDR2 SYDVKM.

V usage is TRBV27 and J usage is TRBJ2-1, with 7 bases fitting TRBD2. Germline V CDR1 and CDR2: MNHEY, SMNVEV (reference sequence). CDR3 length equals 13 residues. V was clipped by 7 bases and J by 6 bases; unmatched bases: 6. The CDR3 DNA sequence: TGTGCCAGCAAAGAGACGGGGGGCAATGAGCAGTTCTTC. It specifies CASKETGGNEQFF.

V and J are TRBV4-3 and TRBJ2-6, with no clear D. CDR3 length: 15 residues. Germline V gene lookup returns CDR1 LGHNA and CDR2 YSLEER. V lost 0 bases and J 0 bases, leaving 3 bases between the germline ends. CDR3 DNA sequence: TGCGCCAGCAGCCAAGATCCCTCTGGGGCCAACGTCCTGACTTTC. Translated: CASSQDPSGANVLTF.

The V and J genes are TRBV4-2 and TRBJ2-2; D might be TRBD1 (6 bases). Germline V gene data show CDR1 as LGHNA and CDR2 as YNFKEQ. Trimming removed 3 bases from V and 5 bases from J, with 13 bases in between. The CDR3 has 15 residues. CDR3 coding DNA: TGTGCCAGCAGCCACCAGGGGCCCAGGACCGGGGAGCTGTTTTTT. It is translated as CASSHQGPRTGELFF.

V gene TRBV6-5 combines with J gene TRBJ2-7, with TRBD1 as a possible D gene (6 bases). The CDR3 contains 14 residues. Per germline, CDR1 MNHEY and CDR2 SVGAGI. V lost 6 bases to trimming and J lost 7 bases, with 19 bases between them. The CDR3 here is CASSRTYRVGEQYF. The CDR3 DNA sequence: TGTGCCAGCAGCCGAACTTACAGGGTGGGGGAGCAGTACTTC.

The chain uses TRBV7-8 and TRBJ1-1; no clear D. Germline V gene sequence: CDR1 SGHVS, CDR2 FQNEAQ. CDR3 length: 14 amino acids. Trimming removed 5 bases at V and 6 bases at J, with 16 bases between. The CDR3 region is CASSPAGKHAEAFF. CDR3 in DNA: TGTGCCAGCAGCCCAGCCGGTAAACACGCTGAAGCTTTCTTT.